A selection of T cell receptor beta chains follows, all from one sample in a study of T cells in Graves' hyperthyroidism and ophthalmopathy. Each CDR3 protein is one row after TCRdb ran MiXCR on the multiplex PCR reads. The repertoire consists of under 800,000 distinct CDR3 sequences, with 13% to 15% occurring once and the leading ten covering roughly 10%. Sequencing was performed on blood. The receptors shown here come from a woman aged 18-29 years with Graves' hyperthyroidism. The CDR3 runs from the conserved cysteine through the conserved F or W. D genes are given only for firm matches. Size values are once, few and many counts, or a class for expanded clones, and some rows have none.

>TRBV5-6|TRBJ1-5|NA|NA
CASSLGPGRVFNQPQHF
TGTGCCAGCAGCTTGGGACCGGGACGGGTATTCAATCAGCCCCAGCATTTT
>TRBV7-6|TRBJ2-3|few|TRBD2
CASSLGVPRQRGDTQYF
TGTGCCAGCAGCTTAGGCGTACCCCGACAGCGGGGCGATACGCAGTATTTT
>TRBV11-2|TRBJ2-5|many|TRBD1
CASSLTGGAEETQYF
TGTGCCAGCAGCTTGACAGGGGGCGCAGAGGAGACCCAGTACTTC
>TRBV5-5|TRBJ1-5|many|TRBD1
CASSQGGGYQPQHF
TGTGCCAGCAGCCAAGGGGGCGGATATCAGCCCCAGCATTTT
>TRBV18|TRBJ2-1|many|NA
CASSQQEGPYNEQFF
TGTGCCAGCTCACAACAGGAGGGCCCCTACAATGAGCAGTTCTTC
>TRBV12-3/TRBV12-4|TRBJ1-1|NA|NA
CASRLTEEAFF
TGTGCCAGCAGATTGACAGAAGAAGCTTTCTTT
>TRBV20-1|TRBJ1-5|many|NA
CSARADLDQPQHF
TGCAGTGCTAGAGCAGACTTGGATCAGCCCCAGCATTTT
>TRBV14|TRBJ2-1|NA|NA
CASSPKTASSYNEQFF
TGTGCCAGCAGCCCGAAGACTGCTAGCTCCTACAATGAGCAGTTCTTC
>TRBV18|TRBJ2-3|many|NA
CASSPLGRGTDTQYF
TGTGCCAGCTCACCACTCGGGAGAGGCACAGATACGCAGTATTTT
>TRBV19|TRBJ1-1|many|TRBD1
CASSEGQGVMNTEAFF
TGTGCCAGTAGTGAGGGACAGGGGGTCATGAACACTGAAGCTTTCTTT
>TRBV5-1|TRBJ1-1|few|NA
CASSLKTGLNTEAFF
TGCGCCAGCAGCTTGAAGACGGGGTTGAACACTGAAGCTTTCTTT
>TRBV27|TRBJ2-7|NA|TRBD1
CASSPGQGSHEQYF
TGTGCCAGCAGTCCGGGACAGGGATCCCACGAGCAGTACTTC
>TRBV5-6|TRBJ2-4|few|NA
CASSPRDFKNIQYF
TGTGCCAGCAGCCCCCGGGACTTTAAAAACATTCAGTACTTC